Listed here is a single TCR beta chain. The antigen is unknown. TCRdb keeps only in-frame clones here, not all; method: immunoSEQ multiplex PCR. This table has over 85,000 clones, approximately 81% appearing once. Collection occurred without any documented infections or immune events in donors. The entry originates in a study of identifying expanded T cells in peripheral blood. Study-wide results and limits: About 1.3 clones differed between technical replicates, versus 16.4 and 19 over time.

V shed 4 bases, J shed 2 bases, and the junction held 10 bases outside the gene matches. Germline lookup yields CDR1 MNHEY and CDR2 SVGAGI. CDR3 length: 16 residues. V is TRBV6-5 and J is TRBJ1-2; 7 bases match TRBD1. The TCR originated in a person aged 18 to 75 in good health. Sample: blood. The CDR3 DNA follows: TGTGCCAGCAGTTCGCCCGGGACAGCCAGAAACTATGGCTACACCTTC. It translates to CASSSPGTARNYGYTF.